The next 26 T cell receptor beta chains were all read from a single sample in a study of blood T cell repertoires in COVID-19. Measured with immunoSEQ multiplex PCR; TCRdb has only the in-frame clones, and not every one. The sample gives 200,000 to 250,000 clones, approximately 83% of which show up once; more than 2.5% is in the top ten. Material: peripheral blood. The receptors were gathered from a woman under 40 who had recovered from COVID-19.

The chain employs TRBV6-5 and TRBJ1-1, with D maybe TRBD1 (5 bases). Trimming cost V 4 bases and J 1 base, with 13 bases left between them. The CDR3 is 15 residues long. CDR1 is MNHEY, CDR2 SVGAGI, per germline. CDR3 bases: TGTGCCAGCAGTTCCCTGGGGCAGACGAACACTGAAGCTTTCTTT. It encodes CASSSLGQTNTEAFF.

CDR3 loop: CASSQSGTRPDTQYF. DNA for the CDR3: TGTGCCAGCAGCCAATCCGGGACTAGACCTGATACGCAGTATTTT. The V gene is TRBV5-6, the J gene TRBJ2-3, with 8 bases identical to TRBD2. The trim removed 4 bases at V and 6 bases at J, leaving 10 bases unmatched. The CDR3 covers 15 residues. CDR1 is SGHDT, CDR2 YYEEEE, per germline.

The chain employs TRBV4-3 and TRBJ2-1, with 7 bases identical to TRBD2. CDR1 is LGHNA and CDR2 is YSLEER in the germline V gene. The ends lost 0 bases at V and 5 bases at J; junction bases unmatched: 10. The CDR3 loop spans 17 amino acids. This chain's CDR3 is CASSQDRRGRPHNEQFF. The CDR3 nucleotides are TGCGCCAGCAGCCAAGATAGGCGGGGGAGGCCACACAATGAGCAGTTCTTC.

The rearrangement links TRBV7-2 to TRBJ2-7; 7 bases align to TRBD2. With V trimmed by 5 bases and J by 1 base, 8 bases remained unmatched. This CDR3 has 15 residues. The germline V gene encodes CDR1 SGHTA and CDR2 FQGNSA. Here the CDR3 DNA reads TGTGCCAGCAGCCCTGGACTAGTTCGTTCCTACGAGCAGTACTTC. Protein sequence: CASSPGLVRSYEQYF.

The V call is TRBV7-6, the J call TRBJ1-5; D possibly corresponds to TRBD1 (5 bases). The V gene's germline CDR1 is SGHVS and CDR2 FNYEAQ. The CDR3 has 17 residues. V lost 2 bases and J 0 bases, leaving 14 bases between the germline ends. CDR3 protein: CASSLWAGDDSNQPQHF. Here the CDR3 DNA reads TGTGCCAGCAGCTTATGGGCGGGGGACGATAGCAATCAGCCCCAGCATTTT. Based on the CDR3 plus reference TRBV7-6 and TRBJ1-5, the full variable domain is GAGVSQSPRYKVTKRGQDVALRCDPISGHVSLYWYRQALGQGPEFLTYFNYEAQQDKSGLPNDRFSAERPEGSISTLTIQRTEQRDSAMYRCASSLWAGDDSNQPQHFGDGTRLSIL.

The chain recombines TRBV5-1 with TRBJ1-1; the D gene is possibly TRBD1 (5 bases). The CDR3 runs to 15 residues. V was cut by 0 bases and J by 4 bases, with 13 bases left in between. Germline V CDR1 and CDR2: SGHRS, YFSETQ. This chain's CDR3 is CASSLEGSGVTEAFF. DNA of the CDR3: TGCGCCAGCAGCTTGGAGGGGTCAGGTGTCACTGAAGCTTTCTTT. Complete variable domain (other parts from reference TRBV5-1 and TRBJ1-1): KAGVTQTPRYLIKTRGQQVTLSCSPISGHRSVSWYQQTPGQGLQFLFEYFSETQRNKGNFPGRFSGRQFSNSRSEMNVSTLELGDSALYLCASSLEGSGVTEAFFGQGTRLTVV.

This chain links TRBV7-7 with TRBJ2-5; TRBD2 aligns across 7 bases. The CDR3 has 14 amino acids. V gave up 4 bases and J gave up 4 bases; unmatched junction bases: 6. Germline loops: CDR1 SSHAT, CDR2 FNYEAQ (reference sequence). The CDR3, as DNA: TGTGCCAGCAGCTCGGGACTATCCTCAGAGACCCAGTACTTC. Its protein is CASSSGLSSETQYF.

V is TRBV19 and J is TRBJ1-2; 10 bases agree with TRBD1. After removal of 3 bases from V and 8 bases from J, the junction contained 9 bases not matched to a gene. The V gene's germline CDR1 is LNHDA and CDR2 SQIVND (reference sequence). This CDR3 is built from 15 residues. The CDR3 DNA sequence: TGTGCCAGTAGTATCCCGACAGGGGGCATCGAAGGCTACACCTTC. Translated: CASSIPTGGIEGYTF.

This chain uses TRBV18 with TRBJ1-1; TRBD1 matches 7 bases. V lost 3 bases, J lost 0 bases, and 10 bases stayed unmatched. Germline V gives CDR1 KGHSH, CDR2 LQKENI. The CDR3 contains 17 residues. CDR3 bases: TGTGCCAGCTCACCCCTTGACAGGGTTCGCATGAACACTGAAGCTTTCTTT. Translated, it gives CASSPLDRVRMNTEAFF.

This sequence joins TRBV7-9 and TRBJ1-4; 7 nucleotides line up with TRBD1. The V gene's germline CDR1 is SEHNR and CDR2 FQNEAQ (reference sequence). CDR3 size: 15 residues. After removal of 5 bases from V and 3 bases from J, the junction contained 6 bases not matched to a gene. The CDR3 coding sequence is TGTGCCAGCAGCCCCGGGACAGCATCTAATGAAAAACTGTTTTTT. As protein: CASSPGTASNEKLFF.

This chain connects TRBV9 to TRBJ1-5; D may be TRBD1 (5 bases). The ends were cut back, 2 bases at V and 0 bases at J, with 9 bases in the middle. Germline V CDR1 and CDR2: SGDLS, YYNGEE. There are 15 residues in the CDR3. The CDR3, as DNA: TGTGCCAGCAGCGTCGGGGGTCATAGCAATCAGCCCCAGCATTTT. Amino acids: CASSVGGHSNQPQHF.

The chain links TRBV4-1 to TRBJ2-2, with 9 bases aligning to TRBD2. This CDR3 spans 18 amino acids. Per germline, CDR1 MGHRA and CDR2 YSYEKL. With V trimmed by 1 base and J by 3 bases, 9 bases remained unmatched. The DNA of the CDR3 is TGCGCCAGCAGCCAAGTTGAGGCGGGGGGGCCTTACACCGGGGAGCTGTTTTTT. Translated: CASSQVEAGGPYTGELFF.

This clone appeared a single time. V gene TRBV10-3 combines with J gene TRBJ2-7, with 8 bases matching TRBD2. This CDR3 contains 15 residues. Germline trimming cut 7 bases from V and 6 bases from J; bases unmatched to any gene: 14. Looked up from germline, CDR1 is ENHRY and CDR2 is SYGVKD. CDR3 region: CAITEQIGLASEQYF. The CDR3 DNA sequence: TGTGCCATCACCGAGCAGATTGGACTAGCTAGCGAGCAGTACTTC.

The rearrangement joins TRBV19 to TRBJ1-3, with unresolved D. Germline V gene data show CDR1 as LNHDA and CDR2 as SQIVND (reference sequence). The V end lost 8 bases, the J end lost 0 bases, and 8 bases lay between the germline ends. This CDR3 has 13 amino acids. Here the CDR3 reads CASAPSSGNTIYF. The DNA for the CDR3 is TGTGCCAGTGCCCCCAGCTCTGGAAACACCATATATTTT.

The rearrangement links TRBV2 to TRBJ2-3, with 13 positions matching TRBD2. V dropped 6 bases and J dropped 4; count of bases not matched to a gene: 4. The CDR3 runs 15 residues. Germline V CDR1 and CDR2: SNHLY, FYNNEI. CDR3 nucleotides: TGTGCCAGCAGCGCAACTAGCGGGGGGGCAGATACGCAGTATTTT. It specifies CASSATSGGADTQYF.

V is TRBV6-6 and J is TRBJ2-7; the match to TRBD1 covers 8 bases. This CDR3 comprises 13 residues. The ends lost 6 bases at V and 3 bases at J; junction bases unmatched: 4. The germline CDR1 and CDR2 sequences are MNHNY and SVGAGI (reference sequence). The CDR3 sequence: CASSIGQGYEQYF. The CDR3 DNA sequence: TGTGCCAGCAGCATAGGACAGGGCTACGAGCAGTACTTC.

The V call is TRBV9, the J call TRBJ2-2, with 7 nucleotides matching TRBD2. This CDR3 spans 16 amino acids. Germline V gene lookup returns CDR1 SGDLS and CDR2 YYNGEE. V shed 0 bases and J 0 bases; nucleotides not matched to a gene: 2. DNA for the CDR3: TGTGCCAGCAGCGTAGGGGCGGGGGCGAACACCGGGGAGCTGTTTTTT. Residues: CASSVGAGANTGELFF.

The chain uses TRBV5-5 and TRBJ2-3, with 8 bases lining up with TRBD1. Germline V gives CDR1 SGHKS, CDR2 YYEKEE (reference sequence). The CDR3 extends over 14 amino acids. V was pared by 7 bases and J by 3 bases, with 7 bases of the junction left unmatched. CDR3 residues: CASDRGSRTDTQYF. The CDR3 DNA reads TGTGCCAGCGACAGGGGCTCCCGGACAGATACGCAGTATTTT.

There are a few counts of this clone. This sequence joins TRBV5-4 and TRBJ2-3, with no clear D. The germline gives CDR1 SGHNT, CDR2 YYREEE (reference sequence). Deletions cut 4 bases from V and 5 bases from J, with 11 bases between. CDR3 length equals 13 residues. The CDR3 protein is CASSIPIEDTQYF. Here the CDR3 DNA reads TGTGCCAGCAGCATTCCTATTGAAGATACGCAGTATTTT.

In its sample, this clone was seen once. The CDR3 DNA is TGTGCCAGCAGCCACCAGGGGGGACAGGGGGCTTATGGCTACACCTTC. Its translation: CASSHQGGQGAYGYTF. This chain joins TRBV28 and TRBJ1-2; TRBD1 agrees at 12 bases. Per the germline V gene, CDR1 is MDHEN and CDR2 is SYDVKM. With 6 bases clipped from V and 5 bases from J, the junction kept 10 bases outside the gene matches. The CDR3 contains 16 residues.

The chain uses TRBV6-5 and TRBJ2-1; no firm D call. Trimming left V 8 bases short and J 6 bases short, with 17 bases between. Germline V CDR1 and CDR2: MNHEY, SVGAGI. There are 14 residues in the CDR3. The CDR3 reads CASGPYFQINEQFF. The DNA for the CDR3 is TGTGCCAGCGGGCCCTATTTCCAAATCAATGAGCAGTTCTTC.

The CDR3 nucleotides are TGTGCCACCCCGGCAGTAGCGGGGACGAACACCGGGGAGCTGTTTTTT. Its protein is CATPAVAGTNTGELFF. The chain has TRBV21-1 and TRBJ2-2; TRBD2, the table's D call, was not compared with the DNA. TRBV21-1 is deemed a pseudogene. The length of the CDR3 is 16 residues.

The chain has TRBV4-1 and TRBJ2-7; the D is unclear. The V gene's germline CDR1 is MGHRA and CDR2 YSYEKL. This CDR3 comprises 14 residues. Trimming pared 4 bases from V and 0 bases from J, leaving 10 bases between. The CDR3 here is CASSLLQISYEQYF. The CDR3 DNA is TGCGCCAGCAGCCTTCTACAGATCTCCTACGAGCAGTACTTC.

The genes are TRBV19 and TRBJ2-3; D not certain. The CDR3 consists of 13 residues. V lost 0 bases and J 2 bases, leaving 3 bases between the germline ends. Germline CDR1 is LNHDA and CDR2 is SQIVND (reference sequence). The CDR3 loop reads CASSIEYTDTQYF. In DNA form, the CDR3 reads TGTGCCAGTAGTATAGAATACACAGATACGCAGTATTTT. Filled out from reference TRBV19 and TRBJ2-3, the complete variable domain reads DGGITQSPKYLFRKEGQNVTLSCEQNLNHDAMYWYRQDPGQGLRLIYYSQIVNDFQKGDIAEGYSVSREKKESFPLTVTSAQKNPTAFYLCASSIEYTDTQYFGPGTRLTVL.

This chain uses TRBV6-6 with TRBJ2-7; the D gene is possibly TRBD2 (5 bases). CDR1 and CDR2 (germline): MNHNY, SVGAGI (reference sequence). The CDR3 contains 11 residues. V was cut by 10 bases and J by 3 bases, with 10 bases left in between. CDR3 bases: TGTGCCACCGAGGCGGGCTACGAGCAGTACTTC. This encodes CATEAGYEQYF.

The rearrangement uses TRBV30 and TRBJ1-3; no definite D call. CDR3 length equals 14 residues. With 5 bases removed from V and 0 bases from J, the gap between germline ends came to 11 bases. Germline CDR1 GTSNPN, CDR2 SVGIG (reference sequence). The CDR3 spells CAWRVPGSGNTIYF. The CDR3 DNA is TGTGCCTGGCGGGTCCCTGGCTCTGGAAACACCATATATTTT.